Below are 25 T cell receptor beta chains sequenced from a single sample in a study of control samples from healthy donors and cancer patients. Only in-frame clones appear in the TCRdb table, and some are missing; sequencing was by immunoSEQ multiplex PCR. Of 95,000 to 130,000 clones listed, more than 70% are singletons. The sequenced sample consisted of blood. Receptor source: an older woman in good health.

The rearrangement joins TRBV19 to TRBJ2-7, with D possibly TRBD1 on 5 matching bases. V lost 5 bases and J 2 bases, leaving 10 bases between the germline ends. The CDR3 consists of 13 residues. The germline V gene encodes CDR1 LNHDA and CDR2 SQIVND (reference sequence). As DNA, the CDR3 is TGTGCCAGTAGTCTCAGGGTACCCTACGAGCAGTACTTC. It encodes CASSLRVPYEQYF.

This clone is a singleton in its sample. DNA of the CDR3: TGTGCCAGCAGCTTAGATACGGGGGCCAGCACAGATACGCAGTATTTT. Translating gives CASSLDTGASTDTQYF. The chain links TRBV11-3 to TRBJ2-3, with D possibly being TRBD1 or TRBD2 (6 bases each). Germline CDR1 is SGHNT and CDR2 is YENEEA. The CDR3 is 16 residues long. Trimming took off 0 bases at V and 0 bases at J, with 10 bases between the two ends.

The DNA for the CDR3 is TGTGCCAGCAGCTTAGCGCAGATAGGGGCTAACGAGCAGTACTTC. Translating it yields CASSLAQIGANEQYF. The chain uses TRBV7-2 and TRBJ2-7, with D possibly TRBD1 on 5 matching bases. Germline CDR1 is SGHTA and CDR2 is FQGNSA. The CDR3 runs to 15 residues. V dropped 0 bases and J dropped 5 bases, with 14 bases sitting between them.

This clone has a handful of counts. This sequence joins TRBV6-5 and TRBJ2-3; D is undetermined. CDR3 length equals 14 residues. Germline V lookup: CDR1 MNHEY, CDR2 SVGAGI. The germline V and J ends were trimmed by 6 bases and 2 bases, with 12 bases remaining between them. The CDR3 DNA reads as TGTGCCAGCAGCCCGACGACACCCACAGATACGCAGTATTTT. Protein: CASSPTTPTDTQYF.

This chain uses TRBV19 with TRBJ2-1; 15 bases line up with TRBD2. The V gene end was trimmed by 5 bases and the J gene end by 7 bases; junction bases not matched to a gene: 3. Germline V CDR1 and CDR2: LNHDA, SQIVND (reference sequence). This CDR3 comprises 15 residues. The DNA for the CDR3 is TGTGCCAGTAGTGGACTAGCGGGGGGGCGGAATGAGCAGTTCTTC. This sequence encodes CASSGLAGGRNEQFF.

The chain joins TRBV4-1 to TRBJ1-6; TRBD1 might be the D (5 bases). This CDR3 has 15 residues. V lost 0 bases, J lost 10 bases, and 13 bases lay in between. Germline V CDR1 and CDR2: MGHRA, YSYEKL. CDR3 amino acids: CASSQEGRVGSPLHF. The CDR3 DNA reads TGCGCCAGCAGCCAAGAGGGCAGGGTTGGCTCACCCCTCCACTTT.

The J gene is TRBJ1-2, the V gene TRBV5-6; weak D call: TRBD1 (6 bases). CDR3 length equals 13 residues. The germline gives CDR1 SGHDT, CDR2 YYEEEE. Trimming shortened V by 4 bases and J by 3 bases, and 10 bases separated the two germline ends. CDR3 bases: TGTGCCAGCAGCGGGGGGCAGCACTATGGCTACACCTTC. Translation gives CASSGGQHYGYTF.

The chain recombines TRBV7-9 with TRBJ1-4; D may be TRBD1 (5 bases). V was pared by 7 bases and J by 8 bases, with 11 bases between. The CDR3 is 12 residues long. Germline V lookup: CDR1 SEHNR, CDR2 FQNEAQ (reference sequence). The CDR3 bases are TGTGCCAGCACTCAGCAGGGAGAAAAACTGTTTTTT. It codes for CASTQQGEKLFF.

The V and J genes are TRBV5-4 and TRBJ1-1; D gene uncertain. The length of the CDR3 is 13 residues. V lost 4 bases to trimming and J lost 1 base, with 8 bases between them. Germline CDR1 SGHNT, CDR2 YYREEE (reference sequence). CDR3 coding DNA: TGTGCCAGCAGCCCCGTGGGGAACACTGAAGCTTTCTTT. It encodes CASSPVGNTEAFF.

The chain has TRBV7-2 and TRBJ2-1; 8 bases align to TRBD2. The V gene's germline CDR1 is SGHTA and CDR2 FQGNSA. The CDR3 consists of 15 residues. The V segment lost 3 bases and the J segment 2 bases; nucleotides outside the gene matches: 3. CDR3 in amino acids: CASSFARGAYNEQFF. For the CDR3, the DNA is TGTGCCAGCAGCTTTGCGCGGGGGGCCTACAATGAGCAGTTCTTC.

The chain has TRBV6-5 and TRBJ1-3, with D hard to call. In germline, CDR1 is MNHEY, CDR2 SVGAGI. The CDR3 has 16 residues. With 0 bases removed from V and 0 bases from J, the gap between germline ends came to 9 bases. CDR3 loop: CASSYSPLNSGNTIYF. The CDR3 coding sequence is TGTGCCAGCAGTTACTCCCCACTCAACTCTGGAAACACCATATATTTT.

To note about this clone: The junction and the germline gene differ at one end; a read error may be behind it. This rearrangement joins TRBV19 to TRBJ1-6; no definite D call. Germline V lookup: CDR1 LNHDA, CDR2 SQIVND (reference sequence). CDR3 length: 14 amino acids. The chain's CDR3 is CASKRAGYDSPLHF. CDR3 nucleotides: TGTGCCAGTAAAAGGGCAGGCTATGATTCACCCCTCCACTTT.

There are a few counts of this clone. This chain connects TRBV6-1 to TRBJ1-2; 9 positions agree with TRBD1. V was clipped by 2 bases and J by 7 bases; unmatched bases: 5. The CDR3 has 14 residues. CDR1 is MNHNS, CDR2 SASEGT, per germline. In DNA form, the CDR3 reads TGTGCCAGCAGTGAACTCTCGGACAGGGGTGGCTACACCTTC. Translating gives CASSELSDRGGYTF.

V and J are TRBV29-1 and TRBJ2-3; no clear D gene. This CDR3 is built from 12 residues. Germline V lookup: CDR1 SQVTM, CDR2 ANQGSEA. Trimming took off 2 bases at V and 0 bases at J, with 3 bases between the two ends. This CDR3 reads CSVEFSTDTQYF. The DNA of the CDR3 is TGCAGCGTTGAATTTAGCACAGATACGCAGTATTTT.

This chain connects TRBV3-1 (or the pseudogene TRBV3-2) to TRBJ2-7, with 7 bases aligning to TRBD1. CDR1 is LGHDT and CDR2 is YNNKEL in the germline V gene (reference sequence). V shed 1 base, J shed 0 bases, and the junction held 15 bases outside the gene matches. The CDR3 has 19 amino acids. The CDR3 nucleotides are TGTGCCAGCAGCCAAGGTTCGAGTTACGGGACAGTCAGCTCCTACGAGCAGTACTTC. It yields the protein CASSQGSSYGTVSSYEQYF.

The chain is built from TRBV6-2 or TRBV6-3 and TRBJ2-1; D unresolved. The germline V and J ends were trimmed by 8 bases and 8 bases, with 16 bases remaining between them. The CDR3 contains 13 residues. Germline V lookup: CDR1 MNHEY, CDR2 SVGEGT. The CDR3 spells CASGPGVGDEQFF. CDR3 DNA sequence: TGTGCCAGCGGCCCTGGTGTTGGCGATGAGCAGTTCTTC.

The rearrangement uses TRBV3-1 (or the pseudogene TRBV3-2) and TRBJ1-2; TRBD1 might be the D (5 bases). V dropped 4 bases and J dropped 7 bases, with 13 bases sitting between them. CDR3 length: 13 amino acids. CDR1 and CDR2 from the germline V gene are LGHDT and YNNKEL (reference sequence). The CDR3 DNA reads as TGTGCCAGCAGCCCGGGACTTCTGACTGGCTACACCTTC. Translation: CASSPGLLTGYTF.

The gene calls are TRBV5-1 and TRBJ1-1, with a possible D match to TRBD1 (6 bases). Trimming cost V 0 bases and J 5 bases, with 11 bases left between them. Germline V gene sequence: CDR1 SGHRS, CDR2 YFSETQ. This CDR3 is 14 amino acids long. Here the CDR3 DNA reads TGCGCCAGCAGCTTGGTGGGGGCAGGGACTGAAGCTTTCTTT. Translating it yields CASSLVGAGTEAFF.

J is TRBJ1-2 and V is TRBV9, with D perhaps TRBD1 (6 bases). CDR3 length: 16 residues. CDR1 is SGDLS, CDR2 YYNGEE, per germline. Between the trimmed V and J ends, which lost 3 bases and 4 bases, there was a span of 19 bases. The CDR3 sequence: CASSAGQNKQVYGYTF. The CDR3 DNA sequence: TGTGCCAGCAGCGCCGGACAGAACAAACAAGTCTATGGCTACACCTTC.

This chain joins TRBV6-2 or TRBV6-3 and TRBJ2-3; D remains ambiguous. CDR3 length equals 13 residues. Germline values: CDR1 MNHEY, CDR2 SVGEGT. The V gene lost 5 bases and the J gene lost 6 bases, with 12 bases spanning the gap. The CDR3 coding sequence is TGTGCCAGCAGTCTGACACCCTGGGATACGCAGTATTTT. As protein: CASSLTPWDTQYF.

The chain couples TRBV19 to TRBJ1-6; 10 bases line up with TRBD1. This CDR3 region has 17 residues. The J segment lost 4 bases and the V segment lost 5 bases, leaving 8 bases of the junction unmatched. Germline CDR1 reads LNHDA; CDR2 reads SQIVND (reference sequence). CDR3: CASSPRTGGEYNSPLHF. The DNA for the CDR3 is TGTGCCAGTAGTCCCCGGACAGGGGGTGAATATAATTCACCCCTCCACTTT. The variable domain in full, with the rest retrieved from reference TRBV19 and TRBJ1-6, is DGGITQSPKYLFRKEGQNVTLSCEQNLNHDAMYWYRQDPGQGLRLIYYSQIVNDFQKGDIAEGYSVSREKKESFPLTVTSAQKNPTAFYLCASSPRTGGEYNSPLHFGNGTRLTVT.

The chain joins TRBV20-1 to TRBJ2-7, with D possibly TRBD2 on 6 matching bases. Trimming stripped 3 bases from V and 2 bases from J, with 11 bases between. The length of the CDR3 is 13 residues. The germline CDR1 and CDR2 sequences are DFQATT and SNEGSKA (reference sequence). The CDR3 bases are TGCAGTGCTAGTTTGGGGGGAACCTACGAGCAGTACTTC. This encodes CSASLGGTYEQYF.

The rearrangement joins TRBV27 to TRBJ2-7; the match to TRBD1 covers 8 bases. V gave up 6 bases and J gave up 4 bases; unmatched junction bases: 11. The V gene's germline CDR1 is MNHEY and CDR2 SMNVEV (reference sequence). The CDR3 sequence is 15 residues long. The CDR3 coding sequence is TGTGCCAGCAGCCGAGCTCTAACAGGGGGGTACGAGCAGTACTTC. It is translated as CASSRALTGGYEQYF.

V gene TRBV6-5 combines with J gene TRBJ2-7; 9 bases are shared with TRBD1. The CDR3 length is 14 residues. Trimming removed 8 bases from V and 7 bases from J; junction bases left unmatched: 12. Germline V gives CDR1 MNHEY, CDR2 SVGAGI. The CDR3 DNA reads as TGTGCCAGCGAGCAGGTGACAGGGGGTTTAGAGCAGTACTTC. As protein: CASEQVTGGLEQYF.

The gene calls are TRBV4-2 and TRBJ2-7; D gene ambiguous. Germline assignment: CDR1 LGHNA and CDR2 YNFKEQ. The CDR3 extends over 11 amino acids. The V end was cut by 5 bases, the J end by 4 bases, with 6 bases between. CDR3 sequence: CASSWGYEQYF. In DNA form, the CDR3 reads TGTGCCAGCAGCTGGGGATACGAGCAGTACTTC.